These T cell receptor beta chains were read from a single sample in a study of control samples from healthy donors and cancer patients. Clones were read by immunoSEQ multiplex PCR, and TCRdb kept only the in-frame ones, dropping some. The data hold about 18,000 clones, with around 84% observed a single time. The sequencing sample was made of PBMCs. All receptors derive from a woman aged 70-85 years with colorectal cancer. Both conserved end residues are part of each CDR3. The order of the fields is V gene, CDR3 protein.

TRBV12-5,CASGRGPTNEKLFF
TRBV9,CASSVGTGSNTEAFF
TRBV11-3,CASSFHGWGASSPLHF
TRBV10-3,CAIRGSGGSYEQYF
TRBV5-1,CASSSIAGTEAFF
TRBV5-1,CASSSDRAFGDEQFF
TRBV5-5,CASSRDGTVNYGYTF
TRBV7-9,CASSSYDRVEQYF
TRBV6-2/TRBV6-3,CASSYSSGSTDTQYF
TRBV6-5,CASSRQGYEQYF